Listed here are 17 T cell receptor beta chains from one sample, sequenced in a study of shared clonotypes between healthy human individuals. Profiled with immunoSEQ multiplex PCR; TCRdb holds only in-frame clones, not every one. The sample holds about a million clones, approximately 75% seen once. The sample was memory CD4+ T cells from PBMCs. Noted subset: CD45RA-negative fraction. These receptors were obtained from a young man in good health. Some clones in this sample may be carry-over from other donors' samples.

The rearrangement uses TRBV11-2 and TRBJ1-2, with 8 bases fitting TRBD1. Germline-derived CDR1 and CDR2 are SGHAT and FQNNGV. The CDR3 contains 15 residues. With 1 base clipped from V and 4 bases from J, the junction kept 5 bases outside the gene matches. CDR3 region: CASSLVAGGGYGYTF. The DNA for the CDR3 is TGTGCCAGCAGCTTAGTCGCAGGGGGCGGCTATGGCTACACCTTC.

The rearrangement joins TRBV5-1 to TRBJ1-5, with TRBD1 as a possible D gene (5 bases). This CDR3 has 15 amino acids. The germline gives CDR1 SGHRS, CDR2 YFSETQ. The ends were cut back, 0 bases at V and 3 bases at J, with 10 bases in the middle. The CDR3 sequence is CASSLGGVANQPQHF. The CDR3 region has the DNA TGCGCCAGCAGCTTGGGAGGGGTCGCCAATCAGCCCCAGCATTTT.

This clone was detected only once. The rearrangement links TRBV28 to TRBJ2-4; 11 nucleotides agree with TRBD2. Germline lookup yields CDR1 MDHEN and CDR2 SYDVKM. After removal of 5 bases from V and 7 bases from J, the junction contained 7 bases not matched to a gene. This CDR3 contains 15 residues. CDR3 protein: CASSQTSGTRNIQYF. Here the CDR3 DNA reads TGTGCCAGCAGTCAGACTAGCGGGACGCGGAACATTCAGTACTTC.

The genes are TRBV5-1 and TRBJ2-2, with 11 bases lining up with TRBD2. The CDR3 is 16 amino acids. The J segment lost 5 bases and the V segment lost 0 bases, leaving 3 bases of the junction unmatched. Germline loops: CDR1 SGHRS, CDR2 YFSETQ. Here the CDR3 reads CASSLALAGETGELFF. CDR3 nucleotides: TGCGCCAGCAGCTTGGCACTAGCGGGAGAAACCGGGGAGCTGTTTTTT. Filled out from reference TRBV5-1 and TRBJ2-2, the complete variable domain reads KAGVTQTPRYLIKTRGQQVTLSCSPISGHRSVSWYQQTPGQGLQFLFEYFSETQRNKGNFPGRFSGRQFSNSRSEMNVSTLELGDSALYLCASSLALAGETGELFFGEGSRLTVL.

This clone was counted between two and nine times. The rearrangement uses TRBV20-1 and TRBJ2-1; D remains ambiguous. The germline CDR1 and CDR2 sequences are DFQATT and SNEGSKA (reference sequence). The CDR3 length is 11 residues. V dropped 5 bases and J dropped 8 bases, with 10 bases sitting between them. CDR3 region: CSARIVYEQFF. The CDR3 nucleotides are TGCAGTGCTCGGATAGTCTATGAGCAGTTCTTC.

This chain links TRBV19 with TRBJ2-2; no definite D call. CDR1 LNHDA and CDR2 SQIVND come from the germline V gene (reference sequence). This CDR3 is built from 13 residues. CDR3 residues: CASGTPNTGELFF. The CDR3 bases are TGTGCTAGTGGAACCCCGAACACCGGGGAGCTGTTTTTT. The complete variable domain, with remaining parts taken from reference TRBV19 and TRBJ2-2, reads DGGITQSPKYLFRKEGQNVTLSCEQNLNHDAMYWYRQDPGQGLRLIYYSQIVNDFQKGDIAEGYSVSREKKESFPLTVTSAQKNPTAFYLCASGTPNTGELFFGEGSRLTVL.

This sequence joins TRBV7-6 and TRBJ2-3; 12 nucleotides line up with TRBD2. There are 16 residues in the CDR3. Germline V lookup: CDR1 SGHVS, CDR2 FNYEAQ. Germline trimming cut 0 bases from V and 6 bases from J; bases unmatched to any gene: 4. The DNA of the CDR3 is TGTGCCAGCAGCTTAGCGGGAGGACTAGCGGGGGATACGCAGTATTTT. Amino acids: CASSLAGGLAGDTQYF.

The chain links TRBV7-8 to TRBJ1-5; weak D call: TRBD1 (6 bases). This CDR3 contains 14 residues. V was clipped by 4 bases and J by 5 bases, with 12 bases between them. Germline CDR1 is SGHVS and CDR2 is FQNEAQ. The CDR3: CASSSYQGYQPQHF. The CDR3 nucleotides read TGTGCCAGCAGCTCCTATCAGGGGTATCAGCCCCAGCATTTT.

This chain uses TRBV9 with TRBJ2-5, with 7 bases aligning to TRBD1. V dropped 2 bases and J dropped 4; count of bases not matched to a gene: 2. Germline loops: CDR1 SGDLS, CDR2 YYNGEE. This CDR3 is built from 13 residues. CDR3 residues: CASSVSGGETQYF. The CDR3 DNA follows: TGTGCCAGCAGCGTGTCAGGGGGAGAGACCCAGTACTTC.

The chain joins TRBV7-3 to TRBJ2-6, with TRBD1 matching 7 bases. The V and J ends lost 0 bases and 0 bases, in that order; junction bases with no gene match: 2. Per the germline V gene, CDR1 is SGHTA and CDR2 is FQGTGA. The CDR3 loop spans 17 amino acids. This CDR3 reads CASSLTGTASGANVLTF. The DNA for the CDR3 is TGTGCCAGCAGCTTAACCGGGACAGCCTCTGGGGCCAACGTCCTGACTTTC.

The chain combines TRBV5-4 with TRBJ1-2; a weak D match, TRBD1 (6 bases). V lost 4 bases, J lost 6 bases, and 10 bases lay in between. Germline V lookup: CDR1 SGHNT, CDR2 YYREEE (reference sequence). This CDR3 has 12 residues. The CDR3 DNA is TGTGCCAGCAGCCAGGACAGACATGGCTACACCTTC. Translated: CASSQDRHGYTF.

The CDR3 DNA reads TGTGCCAGCAGCTCGCGTGGAGGCCACTCTGGAAACACCATATATTTT. As protein: CASSSRGGHSGNTIYF. This chain joins TRBV11-1 and TRBJ1-3; D unclear. The CDR3 totals 16 residues. The V gene lost 4 bases and the J gene lost 0 bases, with 13 bases spanning the gap. The germline V gene has CDR1 SGHAT and CDR2 FQDESV (reference sequence).

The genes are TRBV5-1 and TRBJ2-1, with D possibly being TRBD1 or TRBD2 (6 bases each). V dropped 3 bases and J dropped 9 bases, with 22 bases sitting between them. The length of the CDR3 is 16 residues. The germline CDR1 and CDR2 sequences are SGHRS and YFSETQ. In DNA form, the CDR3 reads TGCGCCAGCAGCTCCACAGACGGGGGCGCGGGGATTGAGCAGTTCTTC. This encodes CASSSTDGGAGIEQFF.

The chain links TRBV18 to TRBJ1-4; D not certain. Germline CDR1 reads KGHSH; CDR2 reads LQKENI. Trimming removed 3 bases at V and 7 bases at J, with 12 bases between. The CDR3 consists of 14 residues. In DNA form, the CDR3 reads TGTGCCAGCTCACCGAGCCTGGAGGGTGAAAAACTGTTTTTT. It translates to CASSPSLEGEKLFF.

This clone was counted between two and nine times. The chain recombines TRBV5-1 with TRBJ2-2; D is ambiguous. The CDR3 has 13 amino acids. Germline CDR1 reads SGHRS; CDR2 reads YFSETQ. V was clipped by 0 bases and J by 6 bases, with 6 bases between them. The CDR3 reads CASSLGPAGELFF. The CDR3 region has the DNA TGCGCCAGCAGCTTGGGGCCCGCCGGGGAGCTGTTTTTT.

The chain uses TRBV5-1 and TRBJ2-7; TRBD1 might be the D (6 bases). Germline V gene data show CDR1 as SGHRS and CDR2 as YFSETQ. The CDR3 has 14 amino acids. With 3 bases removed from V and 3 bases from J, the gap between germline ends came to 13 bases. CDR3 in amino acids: CASSWQGPSYEQYF. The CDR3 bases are TGCGCCAGCAGCTGGCAGGGGCCTAGCTACGAGCAGTACTTC.

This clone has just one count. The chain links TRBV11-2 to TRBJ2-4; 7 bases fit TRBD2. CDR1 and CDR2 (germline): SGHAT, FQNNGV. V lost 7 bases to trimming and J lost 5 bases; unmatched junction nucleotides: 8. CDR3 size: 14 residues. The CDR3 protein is CASTPGGGENIQYF. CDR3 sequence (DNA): TGTGCCAGCACCCCCGGTGGGGGGGAAAACATTCAGTACTTC.